One sample yielded the 4 T cell receptor beta chains listed below, sequenced in a study of cytomegalovirus exposure and HLA in healthy donors. Amplification used 60 Vbeta primers and 13 Jbeta primers. The repertoire was sequenced with immunoSEQ multiplex PCR; TCRdb's copy has only in-frame clones and lacks some. Of under 200,000 clones listed, 65% to 80% were seen once; the top ten hold approximately 4.4%. Specimen: PBMCs. These receptors originate from a woman under 40 in good health and CMV-seropositive.

The chain carries TRBV7-9 and TRBJ2-3, with D maybe TRBD2 (6 bases). Germline V gives CDR1 SEHNR, CDR2 FQNEAQ (reference sequence). This CDR3 is 14 amino acids long. The V gene lost 6 bases and the J gene lost 7 bases, with 17 bases spanning the gap. The CDR3 protein is CASRDPGRGNTQYF. CDR3 nucleotides: TGTGCCAGCAGGGACCCTGGGCGGGGAAATACGCAGTATTTT. Full variable domain (remainder filled in from reference TRBV7-9 and TRBJ2-3): DTGVSQNPRHKITKRGQNVTFRCDPISEHNRLYWYRQTLGQGPEFLTYFQNEAQLEKSRLLSDRFSAERPKGSFSTLEIQRTEQGDSAMYLCASRDPGRGNTQYFGPGTRLTVL.

The V call is TRBV5-6, the J call TRBJ2-6; TRBD2 matches at 8 bases. Germline loops: CDR1 SGHDT, CDR2 YYEEEE. This CDR3 has 18 amino acids. J was trimmed by 0 bases and V by 2 bases; bases with no gene match: 7. The CDR3 loop reads CASSFDRGGFSGANVLTF. The CDR3 DNA reads TGTGCCAGCAGCTTTGACCGGGGGGGCTTCTCTGGGGCCAACGTCCTGACTTTC.

The genes are TRBV27 and TRBJ1-6; D not certain. The germline CDR1 and CDR2 sequences are MNHEY and SMNVEV (reference sequence). The CDR3 is made up of 12 amino acids. Trimming shortened V by 2 bases and J by 9 bases, and 5 bases separated the two germline ends. The CDR3 loop is CASSLRASPLHF. CDR3 in DNA: TGTGCCAGCAGTTTACGCGCTTCACCCCTCCACTTT.

The V gene is TRBV19, the J gene TRBJ2-4; perhaps TRBD2 as D (5 bases). The V end was cut by 6 bases, the J end by 0 bases, with 6 bases between. Germline V gene sequence: CDR1 LNHDA, CDR2 SQIVND (reference sequence). The CDR3 spans 13 residues. In nucleotides, the CDR3 is TGTGCCAGTAGGGAGGTAGCCAAAAACATTCAGTACTTC. Translated, it gives CASREVAKNIQYF.